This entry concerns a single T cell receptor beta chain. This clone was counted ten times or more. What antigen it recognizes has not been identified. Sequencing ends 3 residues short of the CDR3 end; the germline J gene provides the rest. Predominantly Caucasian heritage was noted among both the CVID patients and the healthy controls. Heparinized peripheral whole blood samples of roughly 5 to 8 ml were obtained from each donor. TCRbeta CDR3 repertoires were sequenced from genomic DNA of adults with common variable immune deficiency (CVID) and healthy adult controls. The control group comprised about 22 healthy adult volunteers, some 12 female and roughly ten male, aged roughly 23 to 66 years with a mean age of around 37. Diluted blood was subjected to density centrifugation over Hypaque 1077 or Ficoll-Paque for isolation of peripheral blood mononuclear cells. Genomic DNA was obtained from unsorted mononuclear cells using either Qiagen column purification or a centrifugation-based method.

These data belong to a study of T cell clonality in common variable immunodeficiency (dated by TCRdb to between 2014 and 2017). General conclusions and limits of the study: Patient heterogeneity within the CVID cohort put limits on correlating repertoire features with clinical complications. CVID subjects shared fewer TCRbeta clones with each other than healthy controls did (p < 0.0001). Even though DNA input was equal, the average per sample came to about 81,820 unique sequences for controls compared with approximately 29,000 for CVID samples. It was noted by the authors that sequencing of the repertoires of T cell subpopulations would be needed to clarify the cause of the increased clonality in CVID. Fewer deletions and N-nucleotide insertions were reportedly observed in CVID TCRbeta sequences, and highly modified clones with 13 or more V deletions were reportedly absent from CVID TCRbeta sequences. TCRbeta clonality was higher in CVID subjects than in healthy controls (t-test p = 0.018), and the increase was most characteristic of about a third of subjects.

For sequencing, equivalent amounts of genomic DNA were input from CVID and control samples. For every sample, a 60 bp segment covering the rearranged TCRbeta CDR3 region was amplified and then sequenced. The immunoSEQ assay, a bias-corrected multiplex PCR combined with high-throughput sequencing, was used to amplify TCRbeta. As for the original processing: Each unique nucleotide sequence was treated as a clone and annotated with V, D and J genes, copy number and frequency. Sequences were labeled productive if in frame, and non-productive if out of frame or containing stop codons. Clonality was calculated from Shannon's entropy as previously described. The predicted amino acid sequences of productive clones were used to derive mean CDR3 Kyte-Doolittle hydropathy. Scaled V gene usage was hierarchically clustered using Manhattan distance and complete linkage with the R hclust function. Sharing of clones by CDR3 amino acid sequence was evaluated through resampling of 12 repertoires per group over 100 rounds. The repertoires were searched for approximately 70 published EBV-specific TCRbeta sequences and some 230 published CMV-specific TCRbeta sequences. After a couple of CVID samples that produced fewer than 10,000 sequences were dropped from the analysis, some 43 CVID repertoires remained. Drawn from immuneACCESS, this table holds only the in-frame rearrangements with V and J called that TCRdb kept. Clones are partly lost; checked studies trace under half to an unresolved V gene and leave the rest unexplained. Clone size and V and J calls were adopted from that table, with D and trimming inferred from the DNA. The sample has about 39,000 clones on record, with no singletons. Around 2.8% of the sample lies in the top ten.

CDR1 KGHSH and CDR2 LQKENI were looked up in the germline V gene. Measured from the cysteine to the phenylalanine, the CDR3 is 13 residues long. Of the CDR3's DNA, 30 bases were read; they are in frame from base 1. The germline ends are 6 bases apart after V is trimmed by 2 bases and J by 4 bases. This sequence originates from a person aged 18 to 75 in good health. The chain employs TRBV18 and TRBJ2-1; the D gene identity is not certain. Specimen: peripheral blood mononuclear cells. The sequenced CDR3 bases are TGTGCCAGCTCACCAGCTAATTACAATGAG. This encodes CASSPANYNE. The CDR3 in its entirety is CASSPANYNEQFF.